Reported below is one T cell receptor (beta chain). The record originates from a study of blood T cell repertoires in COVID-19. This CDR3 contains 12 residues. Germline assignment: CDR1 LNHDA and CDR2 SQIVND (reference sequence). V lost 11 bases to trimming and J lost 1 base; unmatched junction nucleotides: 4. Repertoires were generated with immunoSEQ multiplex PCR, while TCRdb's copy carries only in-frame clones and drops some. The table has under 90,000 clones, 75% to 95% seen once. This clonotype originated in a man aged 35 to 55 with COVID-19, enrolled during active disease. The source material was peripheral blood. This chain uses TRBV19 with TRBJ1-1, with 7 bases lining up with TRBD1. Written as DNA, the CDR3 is TGTGCCTGCAGGACAGGGAACACTGAAGCTTTCTTT. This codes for CACRTGNTEAFF.